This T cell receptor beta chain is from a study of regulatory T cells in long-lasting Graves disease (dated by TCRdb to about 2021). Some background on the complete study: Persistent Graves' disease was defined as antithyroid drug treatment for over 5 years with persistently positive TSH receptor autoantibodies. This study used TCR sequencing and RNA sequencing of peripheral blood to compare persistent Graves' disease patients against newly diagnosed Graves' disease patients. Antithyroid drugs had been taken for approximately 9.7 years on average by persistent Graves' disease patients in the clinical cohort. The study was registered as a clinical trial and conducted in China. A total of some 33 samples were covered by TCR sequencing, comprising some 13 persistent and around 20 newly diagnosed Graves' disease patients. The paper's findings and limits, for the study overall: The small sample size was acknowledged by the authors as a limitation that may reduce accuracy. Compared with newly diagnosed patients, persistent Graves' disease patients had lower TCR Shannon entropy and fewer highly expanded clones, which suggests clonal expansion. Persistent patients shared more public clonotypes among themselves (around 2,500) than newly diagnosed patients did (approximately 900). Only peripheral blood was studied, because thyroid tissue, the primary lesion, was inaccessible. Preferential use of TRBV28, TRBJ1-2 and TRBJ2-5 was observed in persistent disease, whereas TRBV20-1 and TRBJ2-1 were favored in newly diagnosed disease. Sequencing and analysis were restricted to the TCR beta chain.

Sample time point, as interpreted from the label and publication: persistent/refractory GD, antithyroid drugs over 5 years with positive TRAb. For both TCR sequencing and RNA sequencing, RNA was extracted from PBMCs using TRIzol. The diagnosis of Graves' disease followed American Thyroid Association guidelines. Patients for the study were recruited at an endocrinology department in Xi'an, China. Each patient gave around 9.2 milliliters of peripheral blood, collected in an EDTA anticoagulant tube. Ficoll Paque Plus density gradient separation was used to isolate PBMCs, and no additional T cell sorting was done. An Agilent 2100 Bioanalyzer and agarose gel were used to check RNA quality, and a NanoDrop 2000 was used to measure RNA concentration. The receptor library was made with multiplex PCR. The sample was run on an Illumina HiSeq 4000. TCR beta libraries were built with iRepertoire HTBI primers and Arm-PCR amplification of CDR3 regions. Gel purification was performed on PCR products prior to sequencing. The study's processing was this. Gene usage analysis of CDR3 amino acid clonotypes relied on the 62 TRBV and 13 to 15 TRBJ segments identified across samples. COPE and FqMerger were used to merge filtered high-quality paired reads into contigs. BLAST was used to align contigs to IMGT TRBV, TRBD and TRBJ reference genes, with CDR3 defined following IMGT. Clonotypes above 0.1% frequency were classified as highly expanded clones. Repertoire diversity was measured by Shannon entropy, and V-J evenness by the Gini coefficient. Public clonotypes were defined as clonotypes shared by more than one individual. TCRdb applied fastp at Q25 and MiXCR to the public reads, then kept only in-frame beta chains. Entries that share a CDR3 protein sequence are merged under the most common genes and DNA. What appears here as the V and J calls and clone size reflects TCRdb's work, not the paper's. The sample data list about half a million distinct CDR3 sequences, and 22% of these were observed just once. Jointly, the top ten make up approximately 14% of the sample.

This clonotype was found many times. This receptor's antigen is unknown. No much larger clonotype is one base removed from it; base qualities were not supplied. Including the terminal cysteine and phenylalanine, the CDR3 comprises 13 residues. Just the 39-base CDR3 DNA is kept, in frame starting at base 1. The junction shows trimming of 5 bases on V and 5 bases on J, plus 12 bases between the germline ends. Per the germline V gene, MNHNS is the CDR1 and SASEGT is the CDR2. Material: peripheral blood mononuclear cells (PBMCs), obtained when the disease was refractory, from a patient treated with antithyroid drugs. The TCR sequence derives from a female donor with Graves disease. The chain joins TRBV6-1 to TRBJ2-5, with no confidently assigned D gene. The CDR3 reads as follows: CASSKGSWETQYF. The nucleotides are TGTGCCAGCAGTAAGGGAAGTTGGGAGACCCAGTACTTC.